The 7 T cell receptor beta chains given below trace back to one sample, sequenced in a study of Ad26.COV2.S vaccination and SARS-CoV-2 variants. The treatment is: some 20 received Ad26.COV2.S at low or high dose, single or two shots; 5 received placebo; per-sample allocation not given. Samples analyzed were those drawn on day 63 after the first vaccine or placebo injection. The protocol was immunoSEQ multiplex PCR, while the TCRdb copy is restricted to in-frame clones and leaves out a portion. The repertoire consists of 440,000 or so clones, with about 90% occurring once and the leading ten covering roughly 1.7%. The material sequenced was peripheral blood, taken in a trial of Ad26.COV2.S vaccine versus placebo. Every receptor here comes from a person between 18 and 59 years old who received the Ad26.COV2.S COVID-19 vaccine or a placebo.

The V gene is TRBV6-5, the J gene TRBJ1-4; no firm D call. Germline CDR1 reads MNHEY; CDR2 reads SVGAGI. CDR3 length: 14 amino acids. Deletions cut 2 bases from V and 5 bases from J, with 9 bases between. The CDR3 DNA reads TGTGCCAGCAGTTACGACCAAAAGAATGAAAAACTGTTTTTT. It encodes CASSYDQKNEKLFF.

To note about this clone: Other DNA sequences of this sample code for an identical CDR3. The chain is built from TRBV7-2 and TRBJ2-1, with TRBD2 matching over 12 bases. The CDR3 loop spans 15 amino acids. Losses at the gene ends were 1 base for V and 6 bases for J; bases not matched to a gene: 1. Germline CDR1 SGHTA, CDR2 FQGNSA. CDR3 DNA sequence: TGTGCCAGCAGCTTAGGACTAGCGGGGGTCAATGAGCAGTTCTTC. Encoded protein: CASSLGLAGVNEQFF.

J is TRBJ2-4 and V is TRBV5-5; D gene uncertain. CDR3 length: 15 residues. Germline loops: CDR1 SGHKS, CDR2 YYEKEE (reference sequence). The V and J ends lost 0 bases and 6 bases respectively, with 13 bases between them. The CDR3 sequence: CASSLGASVGNIQYF. CDR3 sequence (DNA): TGTGCCAGCAGCTTGGGAGCCAGCGTGGGAAACATTCAGTACTTC.

V is TRBV11-2 and J is TRBJ2-7; D unclear. Deletions cut 1 base from V and 3 bases from J, with 7 bases between. The CDR3 is 13 residues long. Germline V gene sequence: CDR1 SGHAT, CDR2 FQNNGV. CDR3 sequence: CASSLVFVYEQYF. The CDR3 DNA reads TGTGCCAGCAGCTTAGTGTTCGTCTACGAGCAGTACTTC.

CDR3 amino acids: CASRPTGRNTGELFF. CDR3 DNA: TGTGCCAGCAGACCGACAGGGAGGAACACCGGGGAGCTGTTTTTT. J is TRBJ2-2 and V is TRBV11-2; 7 bases match TRBD1. The V and J ends lost 6 bases and 1 base, in that order; junction bases with no gene match: 5. Germline assignment: CDR1 SGHAT and CDR2 FQNNGV. The CDR3 runs 15 residues.

The V and J genes are TRBV9 and TRBJ2-4; a weak D match, TRBD2 (7 bases). The CDR3 is 16 amino acids. CDR1 is SGDLS and CDR2 is YYNGEE in the germline V gene. The V gene lost 4 bases and the J gene lost 3 bases, with 17 bases spanning the gap. In DNA form, the CDR3 reads TGTGCCAGCAGCACCCGGGGGGCGGAGGGCAAAAACATTCAGTACTTC. This codes for CASSTRGAEGKNIQYF.

V and J are TRBV5-4 and TRBJ2-7, with D hard to call. The V gene lost 2 bases and the J gene lost 0 bases, with 15 bases spanning the gap. The germline gives CDR1 SGHNT, CDR2 YYREEE (reference sequence). The CDR3 sequence is 16 residues long. The CDR3 sequence is CASSFFSGGSSYEQYF. The DNA of the CDR3 is TGTGCCAGCAGCTTTTTTTCTGGCGGTAGCTCCTACGAGCAGTACTTC. Full variable domain (missing parts from reference TRBV5-4 and TRBJ2-7): ETGVTQSPTHLIKTRGQQVTLRCSSQSGHNTVSWYQQALGQGPQFIFQYYREEENGRGNFPPRFSGLQFPNYSSELNVNALELDDSALYLCASSFFSGGSSYEQYFGPGTRLTVT.